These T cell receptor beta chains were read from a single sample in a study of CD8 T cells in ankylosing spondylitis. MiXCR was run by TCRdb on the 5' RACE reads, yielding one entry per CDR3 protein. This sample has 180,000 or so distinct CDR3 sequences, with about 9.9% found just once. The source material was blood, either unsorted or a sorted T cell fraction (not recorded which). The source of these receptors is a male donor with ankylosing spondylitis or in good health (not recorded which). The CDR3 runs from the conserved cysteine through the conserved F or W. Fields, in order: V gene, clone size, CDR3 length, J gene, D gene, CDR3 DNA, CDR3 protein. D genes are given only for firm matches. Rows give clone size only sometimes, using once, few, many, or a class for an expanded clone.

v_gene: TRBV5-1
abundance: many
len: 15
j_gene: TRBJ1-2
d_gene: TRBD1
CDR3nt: TGCGCCAGCAGCTCTCGGGACAGAGTTCTTTATGGCTACACCTTC
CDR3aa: CASSSRDRVLYGYTF

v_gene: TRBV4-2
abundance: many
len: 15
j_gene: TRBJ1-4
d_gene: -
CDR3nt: TGTGCCAGCAGCCAAGATGGGGGTGGTAATGAAAAACTGTTTTTT
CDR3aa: CASSQDGGGNEKLFF

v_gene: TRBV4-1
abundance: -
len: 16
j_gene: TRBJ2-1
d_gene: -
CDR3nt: TGCGCCACCAGCCAAGATGGGGGATTCACCTACAATGAGCAGTTCTTC
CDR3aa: CATSQDGGFTYNEQFF

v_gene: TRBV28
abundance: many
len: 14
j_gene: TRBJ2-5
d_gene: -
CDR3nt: TGTGCCAGCAGTCACCCTGTCGGGATCGAGACCCAGTACTTC
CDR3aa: CASSHPVGIETQYF

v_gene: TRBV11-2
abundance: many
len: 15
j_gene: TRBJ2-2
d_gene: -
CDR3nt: TGTGCCAGCAGATATGGCAGGGTCAACACCGGGGAGCTGTTTTTT
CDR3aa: CASRYGRVNTGELFF

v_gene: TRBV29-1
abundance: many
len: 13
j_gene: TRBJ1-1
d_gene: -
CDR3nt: TGCAGCGCCGCGGCCTACATGAACACTGAAGCTTTCTTT
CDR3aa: CSAAAYMNTEAFF

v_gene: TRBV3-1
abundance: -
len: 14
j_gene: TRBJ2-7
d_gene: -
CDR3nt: TGTGCCAGCAGCCAGTCTGGCAGTCACTACGAGCAGTACTTC
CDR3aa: CASSQSGSHYEQYF

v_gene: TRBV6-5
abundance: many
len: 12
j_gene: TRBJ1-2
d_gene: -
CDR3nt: TGTGCCAGCAGTTCACCGGGCTCCGCGGACACCTTC
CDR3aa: CASSSPGSADTF

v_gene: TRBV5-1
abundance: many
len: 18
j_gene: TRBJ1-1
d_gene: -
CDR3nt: TGCGCCAGCAGCTTGGTATCTGGAGGAATACACATGAACACTGAAGCTTTCTTT
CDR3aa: CASSLVSGGIHMNTEAFF

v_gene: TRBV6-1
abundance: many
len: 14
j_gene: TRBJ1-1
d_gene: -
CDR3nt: TGTGCCAGCAGTGAATTAATTTTCGAAACTGAAGCTTTCTTT
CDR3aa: CASSELIFETEAFF

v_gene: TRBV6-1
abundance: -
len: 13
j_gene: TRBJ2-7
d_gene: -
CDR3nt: TGTGCCAGCGGGCAGACACAAGCCTACGAGCAGTACTTC
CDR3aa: CASGQTQAYEQYF

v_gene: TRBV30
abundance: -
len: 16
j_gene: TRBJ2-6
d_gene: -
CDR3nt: TGTGCCTACGCCCAGGGAACTCACTCTGGGGCCAACGTCCTGACTTTC
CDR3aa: CAYAQGTHSGANVLTF

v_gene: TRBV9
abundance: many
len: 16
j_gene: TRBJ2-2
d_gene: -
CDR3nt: TGTGCCAGCAGCGTAGCGGCCAGGGCAAACACCGGGGAGCTGTTTTTT
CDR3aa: CASSVAARANTGELFF

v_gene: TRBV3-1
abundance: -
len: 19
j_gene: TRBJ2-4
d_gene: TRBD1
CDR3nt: TGTGCCAGCTGCGCCGGACAGGGGAAGTTCGGAGGGACCAAAAACATTCAGTACTTC
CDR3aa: CASCAGQGKFGGTKNIQYF

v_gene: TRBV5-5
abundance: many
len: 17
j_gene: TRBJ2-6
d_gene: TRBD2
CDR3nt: TGTGCCAGCAGCCTGACTAGCGGCCCCTCTGGGGCCAACGTCCTGACTTTC
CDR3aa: CASSLTSGPSGANVLTF

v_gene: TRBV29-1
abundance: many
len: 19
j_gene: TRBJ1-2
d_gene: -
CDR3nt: TGCAGCGTTGAAGATCTGGTCGAGTGGGGTCCTCACTCGAACTATGGCTACACCTTC
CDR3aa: CSVEDLVEWGPHSNYGYTF

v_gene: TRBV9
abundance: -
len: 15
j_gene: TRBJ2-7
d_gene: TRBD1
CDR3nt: TGTGCCAGCAGCTTGGGACAGTCCGATACCTACGAGCAGTACTTC
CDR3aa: CASSLGQSDTYEQYF

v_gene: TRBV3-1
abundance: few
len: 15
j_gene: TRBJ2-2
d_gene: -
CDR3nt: TGTGCCAGCAGCCAAGCTAGCGGGACAGGCGGGGAGCTGTTTTTT
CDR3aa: CASSQASGTGGELFF

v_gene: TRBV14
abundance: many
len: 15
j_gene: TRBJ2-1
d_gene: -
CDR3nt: TGTGCCAGCAGCTCCACAGATACCTCCTACAATGAGCAGTTCTTC
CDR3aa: CASSSTDTSYNEQFF

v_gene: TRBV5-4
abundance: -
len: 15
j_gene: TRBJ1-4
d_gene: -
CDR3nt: TGTGCCAGCGGAGCTCAGATGGGAGATGGTGAAAAACTGTTTTTT
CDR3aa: CASGAQMGDGEKLFF

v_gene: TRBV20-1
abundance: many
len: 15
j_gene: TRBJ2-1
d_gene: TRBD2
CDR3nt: TGCAGTGCCTTCTCTACTAGCGGGATTATGAATGAGCAGTTCTTC
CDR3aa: CSAFSTSGIMNEQFF

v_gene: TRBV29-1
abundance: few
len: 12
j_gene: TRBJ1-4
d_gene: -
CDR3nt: TGCAGCGCCGTTATTTCGGGGGAAAAACTGTTTTTT
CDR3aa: CSAVISGEKLFF

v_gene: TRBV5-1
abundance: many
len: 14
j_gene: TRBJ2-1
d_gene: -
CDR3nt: TGCGCCAGCAGCTTGGAAGTGACTTCGAATGAGCAGTTCTTC
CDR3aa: CASSLEVTSNEQFF

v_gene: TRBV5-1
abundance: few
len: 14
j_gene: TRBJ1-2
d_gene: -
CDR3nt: TGCGCCAGCAGGGATCCTTCAGGAAACTATGGCTACACCTTC
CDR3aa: CASRDPSGNYGYTF

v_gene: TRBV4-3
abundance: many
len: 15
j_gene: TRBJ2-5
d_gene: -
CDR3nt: TGCGCCAGCAGCCAAGAATGGGGGGCGATAGAGACCCAGTACTTC
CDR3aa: CASSQEWGAIETQYF

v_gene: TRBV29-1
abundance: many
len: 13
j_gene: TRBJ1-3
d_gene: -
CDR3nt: TGCAGCGCCCAGGAGACAGCTGGAAACACCATATATTTT
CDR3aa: CSAQETAGNTIYF

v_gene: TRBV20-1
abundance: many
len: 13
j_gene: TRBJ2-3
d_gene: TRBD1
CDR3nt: TGCAGTGCCGGGACAGGCAACACAGATACGCAGTATTTT
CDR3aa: CSAGTGNTDTQYF

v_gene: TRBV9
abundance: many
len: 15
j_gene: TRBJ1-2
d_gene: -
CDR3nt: TGTGCCAGCAGCGTAGGTAGGGGGGAAGGCTATGGCTACACCTTC
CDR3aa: CASSVGRGEGYGYTF

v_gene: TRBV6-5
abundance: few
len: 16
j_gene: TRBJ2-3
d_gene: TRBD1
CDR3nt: TGTGCCAGCAGTTACTCGACAGGGCGGATCACAGATACGCAGTATTTT
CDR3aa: CASSYSTGRITDTQYF

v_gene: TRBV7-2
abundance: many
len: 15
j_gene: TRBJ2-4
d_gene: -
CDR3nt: TGTGCCAGCAGCTTAGCGCTCGGAGGCGGGGACATTCAGTACTTC
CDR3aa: CASSLALGGGDIQYF

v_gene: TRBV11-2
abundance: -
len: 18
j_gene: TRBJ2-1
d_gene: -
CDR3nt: TGTGCCAGCAGCTTAGGAGGGCCCCGGGGTTTCGGCTACAATGAGCAGTTCTTC
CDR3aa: CASSLGGPRGFGYNEQFF

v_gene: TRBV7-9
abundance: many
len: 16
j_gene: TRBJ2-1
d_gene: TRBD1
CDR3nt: TGTGCCAGCAGCCCAGGGACAGGGCGCAATTGGGATGAGCAGTTCTTC
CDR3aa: CASSPGTGRNWDEQFF

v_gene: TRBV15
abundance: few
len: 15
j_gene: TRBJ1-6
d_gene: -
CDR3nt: TGTGCCACCAGCAGTGACAGAGGTTTTTATTCACCCCTCCACTTT
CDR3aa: CATSSDRGFYSPLHF

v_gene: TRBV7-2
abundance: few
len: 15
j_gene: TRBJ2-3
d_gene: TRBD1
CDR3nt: TGTGCCAGCAGCCCGGGACAGGGAATGACAGATACGCAGTATTTT
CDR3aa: CASSPGQGMTDTQYF

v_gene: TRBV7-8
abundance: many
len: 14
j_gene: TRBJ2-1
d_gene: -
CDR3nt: TGTGCCAGCAGCCGCAGGGCTGGTTACAATGAGCAGTTCTTC
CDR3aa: CASSRRAGYNEQFF

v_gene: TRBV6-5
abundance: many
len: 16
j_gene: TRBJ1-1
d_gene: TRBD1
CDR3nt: TGTGCCAGCAGTTACAGGGGGCAGAGGGGGAAAACTGAAGCTTTCTTT
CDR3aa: CASSYRGQRGKTEAFF

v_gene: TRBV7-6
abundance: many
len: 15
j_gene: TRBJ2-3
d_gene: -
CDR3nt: TGTGCCAGCAGCCAAAACTGGAAGAGGACAGATACGCAGTATTTT
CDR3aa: CASSQNWKRTDTQYF

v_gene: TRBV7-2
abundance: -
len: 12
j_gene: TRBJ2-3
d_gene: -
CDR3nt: TGTGCCAGCAGCCGAGCCCCTGATACGCAGTATTTT
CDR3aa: CASSRAPDTQYF

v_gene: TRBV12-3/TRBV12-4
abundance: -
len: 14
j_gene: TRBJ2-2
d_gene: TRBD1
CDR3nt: TGTGCCAGTCGACAGGGGATAAACACCGGGGAGCTGTTTTTT
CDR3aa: CASRQGINTGELFF

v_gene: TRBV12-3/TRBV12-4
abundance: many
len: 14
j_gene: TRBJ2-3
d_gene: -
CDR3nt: TGTGCCAGCAGTTTTGGGACTAGCACAGATACGCAGTATTTT
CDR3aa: CASSFGTSTDTQYF

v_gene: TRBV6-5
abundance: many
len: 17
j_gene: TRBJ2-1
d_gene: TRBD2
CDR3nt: TGTGCCAGCAGTTACTCTAGGGGGAGCGGGAGACAGTATGAGCAGTTCTTC
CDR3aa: CASSYSRGSGRQYEQFF

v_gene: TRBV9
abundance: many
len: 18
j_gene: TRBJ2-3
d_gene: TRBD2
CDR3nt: TGTGCCAGCAGCTCCACCCCTCTAAGCGGGGGTCGATACGATACGCAGTATTTT
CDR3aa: CASSSTPLSGGRYDTQYF

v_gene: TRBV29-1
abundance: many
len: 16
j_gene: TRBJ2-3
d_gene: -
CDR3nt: TGCAGCGTTATAGGGGGGGTACTAGTCGTCACAGATACGCAGTATTTT
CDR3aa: CSVIGGVLVVTDTQYF

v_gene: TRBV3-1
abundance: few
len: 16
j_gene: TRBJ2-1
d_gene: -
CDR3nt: TGTGCCAGCAGCCAAGGAGGGGGGGCCACCTACAATGAGCAGTTCTTC
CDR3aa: CASSQGGGATYNEQFF

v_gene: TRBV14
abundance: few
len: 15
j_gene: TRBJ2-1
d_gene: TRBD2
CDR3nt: TGTGCCAGCAGCCCCGGACTAGCGAGTTACAATGAGCAGTTCTTC
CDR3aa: CASSPGLASYNEQFF

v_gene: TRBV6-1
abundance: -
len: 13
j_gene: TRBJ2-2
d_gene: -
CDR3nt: TGTGCCATACGGCCCCCGAACACCGGGGAGCTGTTTTTT
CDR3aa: CAIRPPNTGELFF

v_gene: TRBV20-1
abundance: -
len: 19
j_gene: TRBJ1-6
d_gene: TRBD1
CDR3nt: TGCAGTGCTATCCCCTTACAGGGGTGGCGCACGGATGATAATTCACCCCTCCACTTT
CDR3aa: CSAIPLQGWRTDDNSPLHF

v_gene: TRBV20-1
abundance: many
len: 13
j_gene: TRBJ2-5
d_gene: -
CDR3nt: TGCAGTGCTAGAGATCCCGGGTGGGAGACCCAGTACTTC
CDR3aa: CSARDPGWETQYF

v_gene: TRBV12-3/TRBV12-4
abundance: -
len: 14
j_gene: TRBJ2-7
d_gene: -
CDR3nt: TGTGCCAGCAGTCCGGACTTTGGTAGCAGCGAGCAGTACTTC
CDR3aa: CASSPDFGSSEQYF

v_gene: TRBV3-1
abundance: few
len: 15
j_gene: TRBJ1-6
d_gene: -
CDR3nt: TGTGCCAGCAGCCAAGATCGGCAGGGTTATTCACCCCTCCACTTT
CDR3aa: CASSQDRQGYSPLHF

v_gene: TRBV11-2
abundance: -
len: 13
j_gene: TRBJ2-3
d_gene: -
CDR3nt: TGTGCCAGCAGCTTAGGAGGGCAGGGGCCGCAGTATTTT
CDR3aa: CASSLGGQGPQYF

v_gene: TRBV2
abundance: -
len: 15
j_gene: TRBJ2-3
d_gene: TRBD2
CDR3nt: TGTGCCAGCAGCCTGGGACTAGCGGACACAGATACGCAGTATTTT
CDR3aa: CASSLGLADTDTQYF

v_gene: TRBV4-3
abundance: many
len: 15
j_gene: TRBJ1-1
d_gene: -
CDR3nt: TGCGCCAGCAGCCAAGACCTACTGGGGGTCACTGAAGCTTTCTTT
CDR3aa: CASSQDLLGVTEAFF

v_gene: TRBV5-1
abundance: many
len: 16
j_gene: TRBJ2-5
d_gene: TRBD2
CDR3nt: TGCGCCAGCAGCTGGGGACTAGCGGGAGATTTAGAGACCCAGTACTTC
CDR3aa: CASSWGLAGDLETQYF